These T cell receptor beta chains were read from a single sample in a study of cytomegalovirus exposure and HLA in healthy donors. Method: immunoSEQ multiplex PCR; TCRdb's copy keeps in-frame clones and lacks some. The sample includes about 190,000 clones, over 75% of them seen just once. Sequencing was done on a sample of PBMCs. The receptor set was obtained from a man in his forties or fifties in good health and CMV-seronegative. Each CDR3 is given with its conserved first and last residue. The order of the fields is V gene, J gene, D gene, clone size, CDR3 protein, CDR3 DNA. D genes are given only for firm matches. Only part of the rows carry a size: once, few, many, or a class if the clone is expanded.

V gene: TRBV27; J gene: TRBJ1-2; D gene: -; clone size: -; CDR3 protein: CASSPAGVDGYTF; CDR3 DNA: TGTGCCAGCAGCCCCGCAGGGGTCGATGGCTACACCTTC
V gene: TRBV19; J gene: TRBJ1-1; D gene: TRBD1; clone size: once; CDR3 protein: CASSDFGTGDTEAFF; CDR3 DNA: TGTGCCAGTAGTGACTTTGGGACAGGGGACACTGAAGCTTTCTTT
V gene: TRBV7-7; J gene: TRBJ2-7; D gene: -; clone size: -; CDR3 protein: CASSSTRLGEQYF; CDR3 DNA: TGTGCCAGCAGCTCGACTAGGTTGGGTGAGCAGTACTTC
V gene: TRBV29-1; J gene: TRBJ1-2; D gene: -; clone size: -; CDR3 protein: CSVSDSGTTYGYTF; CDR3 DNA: TGCAGCGTCTCGGACAGCGGAACTACCTATGGCTACACCTTC
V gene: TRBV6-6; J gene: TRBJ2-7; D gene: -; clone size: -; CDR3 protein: CASTLGVGSYEQYF; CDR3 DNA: TGTGCCAGCACCCTAGGGGTAGGGTCCTACGAGCAGTACTTC
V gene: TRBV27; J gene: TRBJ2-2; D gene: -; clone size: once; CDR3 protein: CASSRQGLTGELFF; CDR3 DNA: TGTGCCAGCAGCCGACAGGGACTCACCGGGGAGCTGTTTTTT
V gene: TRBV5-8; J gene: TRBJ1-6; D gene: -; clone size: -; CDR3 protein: CASSLGEFRSYNSPLHF; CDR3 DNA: TGTGCCAGCAGTCTAGGAGAATTTCGTTCCTATAATTCACCCCTCCACTTT
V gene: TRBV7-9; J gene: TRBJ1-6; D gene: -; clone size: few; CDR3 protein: CASSQPPTNQVSGNSPLHF; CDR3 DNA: TGTGCCAGCAGCCAACCACCAACTAACCAGGTCTCGGGAAATTCACCCCTCCACTTT
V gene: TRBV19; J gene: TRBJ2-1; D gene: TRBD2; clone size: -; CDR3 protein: CASSGGTRVEQFF; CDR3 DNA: TGTGCCAGTAGTGGAGGGACTAGAGTTGAGCAGTTCTTC
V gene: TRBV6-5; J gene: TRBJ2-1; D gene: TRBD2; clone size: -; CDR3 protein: CASRTPSGGYNEQFF; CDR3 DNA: TGTGCCAGCAGGACCCCAAGCGGGGGATACAATGAGCAGTTCTTC
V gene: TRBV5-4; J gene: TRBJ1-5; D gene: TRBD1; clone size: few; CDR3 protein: CASSAGTGVNQPQHF; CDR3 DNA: TGTGCCAGCAGCGCCGGGACAGGGGTGAATCAGCCCCAGCATTTT
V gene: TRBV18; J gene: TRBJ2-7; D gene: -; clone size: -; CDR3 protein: CASSPVRSAYEQYF; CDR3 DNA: TGTGCCAGCTCACCGGTCAGGTCCGCCTACGAGCAGTACTTC
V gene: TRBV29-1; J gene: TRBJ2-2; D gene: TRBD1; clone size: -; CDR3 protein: CSVGQGAGGELFF; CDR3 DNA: TGCAGCGTGGGACAGGGGGCAGGCGGGGAGCTGTTTTTT
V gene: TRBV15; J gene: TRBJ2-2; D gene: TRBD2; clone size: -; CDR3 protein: CATRGRGGAGELFF; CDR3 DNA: TGTGCCACCAGAGGCCGCGGGGGGGCCGGGGAGCTGTTTTTT
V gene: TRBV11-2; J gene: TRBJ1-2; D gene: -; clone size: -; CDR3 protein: CASSPPGGGYTF; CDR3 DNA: TGTGCCAGCAGCCCCCCCGGAGGTGGCTACACCTTC
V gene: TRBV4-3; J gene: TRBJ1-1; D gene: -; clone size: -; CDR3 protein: CASSQARGLRNTEAFF; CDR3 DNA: TGCGCCAGCAGCCAAGCTAGGGGGTTGCGGAACACTGAAGCTTTCTTT
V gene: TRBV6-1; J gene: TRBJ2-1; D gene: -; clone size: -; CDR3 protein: CASRGGLYSYNEQFF; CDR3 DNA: TGTGCCAGCAGAGGAGGGCTCTACTCCTACAATGAGCAGTTCTTC
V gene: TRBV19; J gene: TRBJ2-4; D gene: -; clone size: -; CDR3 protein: CASSKVGAVAKNIQYF; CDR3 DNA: TGTGCCAGTAGTAAGGTGGGGGCTGTAGCCAAAAACATTCAGTACTTC
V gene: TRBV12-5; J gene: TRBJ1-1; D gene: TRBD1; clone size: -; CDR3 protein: CASGWRDRGEAFF; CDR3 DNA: TGTGCTAGTGGTTGGAGGGACAGGGGTGAAGCTTTCTTT
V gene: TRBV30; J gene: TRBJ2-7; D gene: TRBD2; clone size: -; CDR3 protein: CASSGLAGGSEQYF; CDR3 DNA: TGTGCCTCCTCGGGACTAGCGGGGGGGAGCGAGCAGTACTTC
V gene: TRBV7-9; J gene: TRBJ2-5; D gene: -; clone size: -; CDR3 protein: CASSLEAGLQTQYF; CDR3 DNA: TGTGCCAGCAGTCTTGAAGCAGGGTTACAGACCCAGTACTTC
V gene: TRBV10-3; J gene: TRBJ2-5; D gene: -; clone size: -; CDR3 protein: CAISEGGLTMETQYF; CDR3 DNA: TGTGCCATCAGTGAGGGGGGACTGACCATGGAGACCCAGTACTTC
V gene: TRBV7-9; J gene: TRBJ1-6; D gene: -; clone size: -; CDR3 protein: CSSTLHNSPLHF; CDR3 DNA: TGTTCCAGCACCCTTCATAATTCACCCCTCCACTTT
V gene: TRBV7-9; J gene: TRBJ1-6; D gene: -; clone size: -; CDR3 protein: CSSSLGDRNYNSPLHF; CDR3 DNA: TGTTCCAGCAGCTTAGGAGACAGGAACTATAATTCACCCCTCCACTTT
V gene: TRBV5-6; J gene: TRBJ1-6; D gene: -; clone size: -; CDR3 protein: CASSFRASSYNSPLHF; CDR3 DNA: TGTGCCAGCAGCTTCAGGGCGAGCTCCTATAATTCACCCCTCCACTTT
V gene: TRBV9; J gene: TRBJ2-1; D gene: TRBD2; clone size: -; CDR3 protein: CASSPTGLAAHNEQFF; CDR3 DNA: TGTGCCAGCAGCCCGACCGGACTAGCGGCCCACAATGAGCAGTTCTTC
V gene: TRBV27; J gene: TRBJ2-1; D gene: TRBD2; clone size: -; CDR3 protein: CASSLAGGHNEQFF; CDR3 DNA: TGTGCCAGCAGTTTAGCGGGGGGGCATAATGAGCAGTTCTTC
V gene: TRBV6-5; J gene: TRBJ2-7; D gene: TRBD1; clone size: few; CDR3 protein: CASHKTGGYEQYF; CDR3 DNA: TGTGCCAGCCATAAGACAGGGGGCTACGAGCAGTACTTC
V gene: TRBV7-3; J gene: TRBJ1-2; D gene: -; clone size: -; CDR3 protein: CASSLTPGRVSGYTF; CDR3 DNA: TGTGCCAGCAGCCTAACCCCGGGGAGAGTGAGTGGCTACACCTTC
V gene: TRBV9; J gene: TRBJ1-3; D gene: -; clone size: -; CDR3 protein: CASSPGHNLGNTIYF; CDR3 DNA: TGTGCCAGCAGCCCTGGGCATAACCTTGGAAACACCATATATTTT
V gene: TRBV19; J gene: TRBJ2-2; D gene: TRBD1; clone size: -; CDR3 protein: CASSFGGTGFRTGELFF; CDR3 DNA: TGTGCCAGTAGTTTTGGTGGGACAGGGTTTCGCACCGGGGAGCTGTTTTTT
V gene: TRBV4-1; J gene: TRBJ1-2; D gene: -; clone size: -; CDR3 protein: CASSQDPGLRRNYGYTF; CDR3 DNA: TGCGCCAGCAGCCAAGATCCAGGACTTCGCCGGAACTATGGCTACACCTTC
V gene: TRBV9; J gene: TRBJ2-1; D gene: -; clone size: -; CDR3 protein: CASSAGSTASSYNEQFF; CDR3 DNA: TGTGCCAGCAGCGCCGGATCGACAGCTAGCTCCTACAATGAGCAGTTCTTC
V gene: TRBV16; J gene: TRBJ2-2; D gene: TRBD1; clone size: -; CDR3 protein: CASSPSDRDKDTGELFF; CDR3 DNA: TGTGCCAGCAGCCCCTCCGACAGGGATAAGGACACCGGGGAGCTGTTTTTT
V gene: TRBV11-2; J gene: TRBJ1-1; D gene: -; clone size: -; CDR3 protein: CASSLGAGATEAFF; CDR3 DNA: TGTGCCAGCAGCTTAGGGGCGGGAGCCACTGAAGCTTTCTTT
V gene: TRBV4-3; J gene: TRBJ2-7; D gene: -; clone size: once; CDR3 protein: CASSQVRSGQPYEQYF; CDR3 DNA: TGCGCCAGCAGCCAAGTAAGGTCCGGACAGCCTTACGAGCAGTACTTC
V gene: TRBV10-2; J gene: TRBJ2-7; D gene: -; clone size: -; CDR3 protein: CAPSRWTGNYEQYF; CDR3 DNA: TGCGCCCCCAGCCGATGGACTGGGAACTACGAGCAGTACTTC
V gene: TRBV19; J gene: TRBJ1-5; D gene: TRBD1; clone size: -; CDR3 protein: CASSYSTGAYPGQHF; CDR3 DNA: TGTGCCAGTAGCTACTCGACAGGGGCGTACCCAGGCCAGCATTTT
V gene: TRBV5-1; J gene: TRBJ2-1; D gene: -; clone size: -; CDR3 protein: CASSLGPLGGTTNEQFF; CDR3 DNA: TGCGCCAGCAGCTTGGGGCCCTTGGGGGGAACCACCAATGAGCAGTTCTTC
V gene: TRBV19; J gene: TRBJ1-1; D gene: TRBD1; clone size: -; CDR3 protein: CASSRRTRTGEGRNTEAFF; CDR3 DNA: TGTGCCAGTAGTCGTAGGACGCGGACAGGGGAAGGCCGGAACACTGAAGCTTTCTTT
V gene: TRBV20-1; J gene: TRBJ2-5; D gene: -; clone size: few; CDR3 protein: CSARVAETQYF; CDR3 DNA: TGCAGTGCTAGGGTTGCGGAGACCCAGTACTTC
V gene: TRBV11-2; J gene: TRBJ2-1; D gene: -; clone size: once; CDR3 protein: CASSLPPGDEQFF; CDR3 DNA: TGTGCCAGCAGCTTACCCCCGGGGGATGAGCAGTTCTTC
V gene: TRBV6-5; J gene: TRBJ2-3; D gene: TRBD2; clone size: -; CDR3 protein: CASSSPSGGAKDTQYF; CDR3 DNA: TGTGCCAGCAGTTCCCCAAGCGGGGGGGCCAAAGATACGCAGTATTTT
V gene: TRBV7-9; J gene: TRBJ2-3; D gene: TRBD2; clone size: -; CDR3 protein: CASSSSWTSGGEDTQYF; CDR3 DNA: TGTGCCAGCAGCTCCAGTTGGACTAGCGGGGGGGAAGATACGCAGTATTTT
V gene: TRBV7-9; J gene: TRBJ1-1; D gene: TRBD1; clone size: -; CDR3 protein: CASSPGRGTKNTEAFF; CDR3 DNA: TGTGCCAGCAGCCCCGGCAGGGGGACCAAGAACACTGAAGCTTTCTTT
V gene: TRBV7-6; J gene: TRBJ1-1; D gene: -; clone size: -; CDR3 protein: CASSLAYPGDTEAFF; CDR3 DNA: TGTGCCAGCAGCTTAGCGTACCCCGGGGACACTGAAGCTTTCTTT
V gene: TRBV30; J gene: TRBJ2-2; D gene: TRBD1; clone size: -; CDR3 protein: CAWSPDRPGELFF; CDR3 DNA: TGTGCCTGGAGTCCGGACAGGCCCGGGGAGCTGTTTTTT
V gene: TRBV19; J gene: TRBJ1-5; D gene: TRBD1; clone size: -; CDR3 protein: CASASGTANQPQHF; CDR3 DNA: TGTGCCAGTGCCTCCGGGACAGCCAATCAGCCCCAGCATTTT
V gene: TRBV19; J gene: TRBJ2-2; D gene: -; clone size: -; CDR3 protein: CASSIGVRRTGELFF; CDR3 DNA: TGTGCCAGTAGTATCGGGGTAAGAAGAACCGGGGAGCTGTTTTTT
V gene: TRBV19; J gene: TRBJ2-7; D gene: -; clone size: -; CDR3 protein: CASSIGGPYTYEQYF; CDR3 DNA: TGTGCCAGTAGTATCGGAGGACCGTATACCTACGAGCAGTACTTC
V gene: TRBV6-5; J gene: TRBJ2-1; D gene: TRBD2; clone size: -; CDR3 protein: CASSRGGADNEQFF; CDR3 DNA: TGTGCCAGCAGTCGGGGGGGGGCGGACAATGAGCAGTTCTTC
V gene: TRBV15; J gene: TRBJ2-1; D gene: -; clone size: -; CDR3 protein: CATSRYRVGDEQFF; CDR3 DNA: TGTGCCACCAGCAGATACAGGGTTGGAGATGAGCAGTTCTTC
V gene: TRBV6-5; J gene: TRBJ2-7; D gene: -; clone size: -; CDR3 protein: CASSRKNYEQYF; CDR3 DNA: TGTGCCAGCAGTCGTAAAAATTACGAGCAGTACTTC
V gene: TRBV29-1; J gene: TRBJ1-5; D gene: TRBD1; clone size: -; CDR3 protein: CSAGQGIYQPQHF; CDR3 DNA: TGCAGCGCGGGACAGGGAATCTATCAGCCCCAGCATTTT